This T cell receptor (beta chain) was profiled in a study of a mutant IDH1 vaccine in newly diagnosed glioma. Indicated time point: week 47, end of study. Vaccinated patients received 300 ug of mutant IDH1 20-mer peptide per dose, with topical imiquimod. Points on this clone: The antigen is undetermined.

The V end lost 3 bases, the J end lost 2 bases, and 13 bases lay between the germline ends. Germline V gene lookup returns CDR1 MNHEY and CDR2 SVGAGI. The CDR3 is made up of 15 amino acids. Assay used: immunoSEQ multiplex PCR; TCRdb lists only in-frame clones, some missing. Altogether 40,000 to 50,000 clones are present, 82% being singletons, with the ten largest covering roughly a sixth. The V and J genes are TRBV6-5 and TRBJ2-5, with unresolved D. The TCR was taken from a man aged 18 to 29 with glioma. Some clones in this sample may be carry-over from other donors' samples. The input for sequencing was PBMCs, taken from a glioma patient whose treatment included an IDH1 peptide vaccine. The CDR3 here is CASSYTGVRQETQYF. The DNA of the CDR3 is TGTGCCAGCAGTTATACGGGCGTGAGGCAAGAGACCCAGTACTTC.